Following are 21 T cell receptor beta chains from one sample sequenced in a study of T-cell memory formation after mild COVID-19. TCRdb re-derived calls from the 5' RACE reads in MiXCR, one entry per CDR3 protein. The data hold some 97,000 distinct CDR3 sequences, with approximately 12% observed a single time. Sequenced input: PBMCs or a T cell subset sorted from them (not recorded which). All receptors come from a man between 18 and 29 years old who had mild COVID-19 (a few samples of this study predate the infection). Cell type and time point are not known.

The chain links TRBV4-3 to TRBJ1-2, with 12 bases matching TRBD1. After removal of 1 base from V and 3 bases from J, the junction contained 6 bases not matched to a gene. The CDR3 has 17 residues. CDR1 and CDR2 (germline): LGHNA, YSLEER. CDR3 DNA sequence: TGCGCCAGCAGCCAAGGGACGGGGGACAGGGGGCACTATGGCTACACCTTC. Its translation is CASSQGTGDRGHYGYTF.

Many counts were recorded for this clonotype. V is TRBV15 and J is TRBJ2-1, with 8 bases aligning to TRBD2. V shed 6 bases and J 2 bases; nucleotides not matched to a gene: 6. The length of the CDR3 is 15 residues. CDR1 is LNHNV, CDR2 YYDKDF, per germline (reference sequence). CDR3 residues: CATSSGGAPYNEQFF. The CDR3 nucleotides are TGTGCCACCAGTTCCGGGGGGGCCCCCTACAATGAGCAGTTCTTC.

The V call is TRBV10-3, the J call TRBJ2-3; 8 positions agree with TRBD2. This CDR3 comprises 15 residues. The V gene end was trimmed by 10 bases and the J gene end by 6 bases; junction bases not matched to a gene: 15. CDR1 is ENHRY and CDR2 is SYGVKD in the germline V gene. As DNA, the CDR3 is TGTGCCACACGGTCCTCAACGGGGGGGCATGATACGCAGTATTTT. Amino acid sequence: CATRSSTGGHDTQYF.

There are a few counts of this clonotype. V usage is TRBV6-5 and J usage is TRBJ2-7; 7 bases are shared with TRBD1. Per the germline V gene, CDR1 is MNHEY and CDR2 is SVGAGI. V shed 6 bases, J shed 0 bases, and the junction held 11 bases outside the gene matches. This CDR3 has 16 residues. The CDR3 protein is CASSPTLGQSSYEQYV. CDR3 DNA: TGTGCCAGCAGCCCTACGTTGGGACAGAGCTCCTACGAGCAGTACGTC.

This sequence joins TRBV11-2 and TRBJ2-7, with TRBD2 as a possible D gene (5 bases). This CDR3 has 12 residues. V was cut by 5 bases and J by 5 bases, with 10 bases left in between. The germline gives CDR1 SGHAT, CDR2 FQNNGV. The CDR3 spells CASSPRGNEQYF. CDR3 DNA: TGTGCCAGCAGCCCCCGGGGAAACGAGCAGTACTTC. Full variable domain (outside the CDR3, taken from reference TRBV11-2 and TRBJ2-7): EAGVAQSPRYKIIEKRQSVAFWCNPISGHATLYWYQQILGQGPKLLIQFQNNGVVDDSQLPKDRFSAERLKGVDSTLKIQPAKLEDSAVYLCASSPRGNEQYFGPGTRLTVT.

This clonotype was found a few times. The rearrangement joins TRBV25-1 to TRBJ2-4; D is possibly TRBD2 (5 bases). V was cut by 4 bases and J by 14 bases, with 12 bases left in between. Per germline, CDR1 MGHDK and CDR2 SYGVNS. The CDR3 extends over 11 amino acids. CDR3 amino acids: CASSVGLFKYF. The CDR3 DNA is TGTGCCAGCAGTGTTGGACTCTTTAAGTACTTC.

This clonotype appeared many times. V gene TRBV7-9 combines with J gene TRBJ2-1; 7 bases map to TRBD1. J was trimmed by 4 bases and V by 2 bases; bases with no gene match: 11. There are 17 residues in the CDR3. The germline V gene encodes CDR1 SEHNR and CDR2 FQNEAQ (reference sequence). CDR3 coding DNA: TGTGCCAGCAGCTTATTGGCTGGGACAGATTTATACAATGAGCAGTTCTTC. Translating it yields CASSLLAGTDLYNEQFF.

The chain carries TRBV7-9 and TRBJ2-7, with TRBD2 matching over 8 bases. This CDR3 is built from 15 residues. The germline V gene encodes CDR1 SEHNR and CDR2 FQNEAQ (reference sequence). Trimming took 1 base from V and 3 from J; bases not matched to a gene: 5. In nucleotides, the CDR3 is TGTGCCAGCAGCTTAGTAACTAGCGGACGCTACGAGCAGTACTTC. Encoded protein: CASSLVTSGRYEQYF.

This clonotype appeared a few times. The chain uses TRBV29-1 and TRBJ2-5; 13 bases agree with TRBD2. Unmatched junction bases numbered 6, after V lost 6 bases and J lost 5 bases. Germline V CDR1 and CDR2: SQVTM, ANQGSEA. The CDR3 totals 14 residues. CDR3 amino acids: CSVILAGGAETQYF. The CDR3 DNA sequence: TGCAGCGTGATACTAGCGGGGGGGGCGGAGACCCAGTACTTC.

V and J are TRBV12-3 or TRBV12-4 and TRBJ2-2; either TRBD1 or TRBD2 may supply D (5 bases each). Trimming pared 4 bases from V and 4 bases from J, leaving 10 bases between. CDR3 length: 14 residues. CDR3 region: CASSSGTPTGELFF. As DNA, the CDR3 is TGTGCCAGCAGTTCAGGGACGCCCACCGGGGAGCTGTTTTTT.

There are many counts of this clonotype. The chain links TRBV6-5 to TRBJ1-6; 11 bases agree with TRBD1. The CDR3 runs to 16 residues. CDR1 and CDR2 from the germline V gene are MNHEY and SVGAGI. The J segment lost 7 bases and the V segment lost 6 bases, leaving 8 bases of the junction unmatched. CDR3 coding DNA: TGTGCCAGCAGATGGACAGGGGGCGCACAGAATTCACCCCTCCACTTT. Protein sequence: CASRWTGGAQNSPLHF.

This sequence joins TRBV4-1 and TRBJ2-2; D is ambiguous. Deletions cut 4 bases from V and 0 bases from J, with 9 bases between. Germline-derived CDR1 and CDR2 are MGHRA and YSYEKL. The CDR3 loop spans 15 amino acids. Written as DNA, the CDR3 is TGCGCCAGCAGCCTCCGAAGCACGAACACCGGGGAGCTGTTTTTT. Protein sequence: CASSLRSTNTGELFF.

The chain combines TRBV4-1 with TRBJ2-7; 7 positions agree with TRBD1. Germline lookup yields CDR1 MGHRA and CDR2 YSYEKL. V shed 3 bases and J 4 bases; nucleotides not matched to a gene: 9. The CDR3 is 15 residues long. Here the CDR3 DNA reads TGCGCCAGCAGCCAGGTCCAGGGGGTTTCGTACGAGCAGTACTTC. Its protein is CASSQVQGVSYEQYF.

Ten or more counts support this clonotype. The chain has TRBV7-9 and TRBJ2-7, with no clear D. Germline V CDR1 and CDR2: SEHNR, FQNEAQ (reference sequence). The V end was cut by 1 base, the J end by 7 bases, with 11 bases between. The CDR3 spans 13 residues. The CDR3 is CASSLGGGQEQYV. The CDR3 DNA is TGTGCCAGCAGCTTAGGGGGTGGGCAGGAGCAGTACGTC.

This clonotype was seen only a few times. The chain uses TRBV7-3 and TRBJ2-2; D tentatively fits TRBD1 or TRBD2 (6 bases each). The CDR3 totals 17 residues. Trimming cost V 5 bases and J 2 bases, with 18 bases left between them. In germline, CDR1 is SGHTA, CDR2 FQGTGA. The CDR3 DNA sequence: TGTGCCAGCAGCCCCCCCCCGGGGGCGGGAAACACCGGGGAGCTGTTTTTT. Translation gives CASSPPPGAGNTGELFF.

The chain has TRBV4-3 and TRBJ2-3; perhaps D is TRBD1 or TRBD2 (6 bases each). Trimming cost V 3 bases and J 6 bases, with 22 bases left between them. CDR1 LGHNA and CDR2 YSLEER come from the germline V gene. The CDR3 runs 17 residues. Here the CDR3 reads CASSQAVGRRGVDTQYF. The CDR3 DNA is TGCGCCAGCAGCCAGGCTGTCGGTAGAAGGGGGGTGGATACGCAGTATTTT.

CDR3 DNA: TGTGCCAGTTTTTACAGGGGGAGCACCGGGGAGCTGTTTTTT. Amino acid sequence: CASFYRGSTGELFF. The rearrangement joins TRBV6-1 to TRBJ2-2, with 8 bases aligning to TRBD1. Trimming cost V 9 bases and J 4 bases; bases outside gene matches: 7. Germline V gives CDR1 MNHNS, CDR2 SASEGT. This CDR3 has 14 residues.

The chain couples TRBV23-1 to TRBJ2-5; 8 bases map to TRBD2. TRBV23-1 carries the ORF label, with uncertain function. V dropped 6 bases and J dropped 6; count of bases not matched to a gene: 9. CDR3 length: 14 amino acids. The CDR3 region has the DNA TGCGCCAGCAGCCCCGGGGGGGGGGTCAAGACCCAGTACTTC. This codes for CASSPGGGVKTQYF.

The chain joins TRBV9 to TRBJ1-1; D possibly corresponds to TRBD1 (5 bases). Trimming pared 0 bases from V and 0 bases from J, leaving 12 bases between. Germline lookup yields CDR1 SGDLS and CDR2 YYNGEE. The CDR3 loop spans 16 amino acids. CDR3 in DNA: TGTGCCAGCAGCGTAGATGGAGGGGTCATGAACACTGAAGCTTTCTTT. Translation gives CASSVDGGVMNTEAFF.

The chain uses TRBV5-1 and TRBJ1-2; D may be TRBD1 (6 bases). The CDR3 length is 12 residues. Germline V CDR1 and CDR2: SGHRS, YFSETQ. V lost 0 bases to trimming and J lost 13 bases, with 13 bases between them. In nucleotides, the CDR3 is TGCGCCAGCAGCTTGGAAGACAGGTCTCGCACCTTC. It translates to CASSLEDRSRTF.

This sequence joins TRBV10-2 and TRBJ2-3; D call uncertain. Trimming removed 3 bases from V and 4 bases from J, with 20 bases in between. Germline V gene lookup returns CDR1 WSHSY and CDR2 SAAADI. The CDR3 extends over 17 amino acids. Written as DNA, the CDR3 is TGCGCCAGCAGTGATCTCGTTGGAACCTTGGGCGCAGATACGCAGTATTTT. The encoded protein is CASSDLVGTLGADTQYF.